This T cell receptor (beta chain) was sequenced in a study of T cell repertoires in cytomegalovirus infection. The wider study: Indications came from public TCR beta signatures; they pointed to CMV infection and to a matching HLA type.

A single record per CDR3 protein comes from TCRdb applying MiXCR to the reads. Found here are about 920,000 distinct CDR3 sequences, less than 40% of them singletons; the top ten hold over 12%. Regarding the study as a whole: CMV-specific HLA-C-restricted TCR beta clonotypes dominated the ex vivo response.

V shed 1 base and J shed 4 bases, with 11 bases lying between them. This CDR3 region has 15 residues. Germline V lookup: CDR1 ENHRY, CDR2 SYGVKD. A word on this clonotype: Its antigen is unknown.

The chain employs TRBV10-3 and TRBJ1-5; weak D call: TRBD1 (6 bases). This sample comprised cultured CD8+ T cells from PBMCs, obtained from culture after CMV antigen stimulation. This sequence was found in a human donor in good health (CMV status not recorded). Some clones in this sample may be carry-over from other donors' samples. The CDR3 region has the DNA TGTGCCATCAGTGAGTTTGTAGGGGGAAATCAGCCCCAGCATTTT. Residues: CAISEFVGGNQPQHF.